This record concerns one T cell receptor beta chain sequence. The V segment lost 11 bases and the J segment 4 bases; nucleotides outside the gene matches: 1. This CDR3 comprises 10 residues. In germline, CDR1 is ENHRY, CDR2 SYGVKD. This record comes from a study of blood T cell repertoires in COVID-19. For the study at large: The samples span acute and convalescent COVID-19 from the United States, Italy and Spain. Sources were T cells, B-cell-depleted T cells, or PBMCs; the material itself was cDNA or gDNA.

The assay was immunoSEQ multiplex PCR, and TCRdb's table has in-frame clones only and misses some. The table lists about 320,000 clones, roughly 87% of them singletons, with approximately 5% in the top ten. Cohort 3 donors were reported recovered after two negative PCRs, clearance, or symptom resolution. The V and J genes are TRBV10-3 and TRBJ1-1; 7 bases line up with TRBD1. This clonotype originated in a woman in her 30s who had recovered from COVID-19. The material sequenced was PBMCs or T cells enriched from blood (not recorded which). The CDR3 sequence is CAAGGTEAFF. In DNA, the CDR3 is TGTGCCGCAGGGGGCACTGAAGCTTTCTTT.